These T cell receptor beta chains were read from a single sample in a study of neoadjuvant nivolumab and ipilimumab in lung cancer. Assay: immunoSEQ multiplex PCR; the TCRdb copy retains only in-frame clones and omits some. The sample has 40,000 to 60,000 clones, more than 85% seen once; the top ten hold more than 3%. The sample in question was blood, obtained before neoadjuvant nivolumab, alone or with ipilimumab. These TCRs come from an adult with non-small cell lung cancer. Some clones in this sample may be carry-over from other donors' samples. The CDR3 runs from the conserved cysteine through the conserved F or W. Fields, in order: CDR3 DNA, CDR3 protein, J gene, clone size, D gene, V gene. The D gene is left open where the match is weak. Clone size is stated in some rows and not others, as once, few, many or a class when expanded.

cdr3_nt: TGTGCCAGCAGCCCGGGGCAGGGCCCTTCCATGGCCCAGTACTTC
cdr3_aa: CASSPGQGPSMAQYF
j_call: TRBJ2-5
clone_size: NA
d_call: NA
v_call: TRBV5-4

cdr3_nt: TGTGCCAGCAGCTTAAATATCAGGGCGGGAGTCCCCGGGGATGAGCAGTTCTTC
cdr3_aa: CASSLNIRAGVPGDEQFF
j_call: TRBJ2-1
clone_size: NA
d_call: TRBD2
v_call: TRBV7-2

cdr3_nt: TGTGCCAGCAGTGGTCGGAGCTGGGGAGAGACCCAGTACTTC
cdr3_aa: CASSGRSWGETQYF
j_call: TRBJ2-5
clone_size: NA
d_call: NA
v_call: TRBV6-1

cdr3_nt: TGCGCCAGCAGCGTAGCGGGAGGAGAGACCCAGTACTTC
cdr3_aa: CASSVAGGETQYF
j_call: TRBJ2-5
clone_size: NA
d_call: TRBD2
v_call: TRBV5-1

cdr3_nt: TGTGCCAGTCGGACTGGGGAGGGAGGGGCCAACGTCCTGACTTTC
cdr3_aa: CASRTGEGGANVLTF
j_call: TRBJ2-6
clone_size: NA
d_call: TRBD2
v_call: TRBV19

cdr3_nt: TGTGCCAGCAGCCTACGGGCGCCAAGCACAGATACGCAGTATTTT
cdr3_aa: CASSLRAPSTDTQYF
j_call: TRBJ2-3
clone_size: few
d_call: NA
v_call: TRBV7-9

cdr3_nt: TGTGCCAGCAGGGGCCCGGGGGCCCAAGAGACCCAGTACTTC
cdr3_aa: CASRGPGAQETQYF
j_call: TRBJ2-5
clone_size: NA
d_call: NA
v_call: TRBV6-5

cdr3_nt: TGTGCCAGCAGCTTAATACAGGGGAACACTGAAGCTTTCTTT
cdr3_aa: CASSLIQGNTEAFF
j_call: TRBJ1-1
clone_size: NA
d_call: NA
v_call: TRBV11-2

cdr3_nt: TGTGCCATCAGTGAGAGTCTCAGCTATGGCTACACCTTC
cdr3_aa: CAISESLSYGYTF
j_call: TRBJ1-2
clone_size: NA
d_call: NA
v_call: TRBV10-3

cdr3_nt: TGTGCCAGCAGTTACCTCTTGAAGGGGAGCCACGAGCAGTACTTC
cdr3_aa: CASSYLLKGSHEQYF
j_call: TRBJ2-7
clone_size: NA
d_call: NA
v_call: TRBV6-5

cdr3_nt: TGTGCCACCAGCAGTAGAACGGGCAACCATCAGCCCCAGCATTTT
cdr3_aa: CATSSRTGNHQPQHF
j_call: TRBJ1-5
clone_size: NA
d_call: NA
v_call: TRBV15

cdr3_nt: TGTGCCAGCAGCCCTCGGACCGCTTTGAGGGAAAAACTGTTTTTT
cdr3_aa: CASSPRTALREKLFF
j_call: TRBJ1-4
clone_size: NA
d_call: NA
v_call: TRBV5-4

cdr3_nt: TGCGCCAGCAGCTTGGGCAGTACAACTGGAAACACCATATATTTT
cdr3_aa: CASSLGSTTGNTIYF
j_call: TRBJ1-3
clone_size: NA
d_call: NA
v_call: TRBV5-1

cdr3_nt: TGCGCCAGCACGGGTACTAGCACAGATACGCAGTATTTT
cdr3_aa: CASTGTSTDTQYF
j_call: TRBJ2-3
clone_size: NA
d_call: NA
v_call: TRBV10-2

cdr3_nt: TGTGCTAGCAGCCCTAACCCAAGCCAAGAGACCCAGTACTTC
cdr3_aa: CASSPNPSQETQYF
j_call: TRBJ2-5
clone_size: NA
d_call: NA
v_call: TRBV7-7

cdr3_nt: TGCGCCAGCAGCCCGACAGGGGGGACGGAGACCCAGTACTTC
cdr3_aa: CASSPTGGTETQYF
j_call: TRBJ2-5
clone_size: NA
d_call: TRBD1
v_call: TRBV5-1

cdr3_nt: TGTGCCAGCTCACCACGGCAGGGCCCCACTGAAGCTTTCTTT
cdr3_aa: CASSPRQGPTEAFF
j_call: TRBJ1-1
clone_size: NA
d_call: NA
v_call: TRBV18

cdr3_nt: TGTGCCAGCACTCCTAGCGGGAGAGGGGGGAATGAGCAGTTCTTC
cdr3_aa: CASTPSGRGGNEQFF
j_call: TRBJ2-1
clone_size: NA
d_call: TRBD2
v_call: TRBV2

cdr3_nt: TGTGCCAGCAGTTCTATCAGGGGGCCGAGCTATGGCTACACCTTC
cdr3_aa: CASSSIRGPSYGYTF
j_call: TRBJ1-2
clone_size: NA
d_call: TRBD1
v_call: TRBV7-8

cdr3_nt: TGTGCCAGCAGTTACGCGTCGAGGGGCCCCGACAATGAGCAGTTCTTC
cdr3_aa: CASSYASRGPDNEQFF
j_call: TRBJ2-1
clone_size: NA
d_call: NA
v_call: TRBV6-6

cdr3_nt: TGTGCCAGCAGCGCTTACCTCTCGGGGACTAGCGGGAGCGATACGCAGTATTTT
cdr3_aa: CASSAYLSGTSGSDTQYF
j_call: TRBJ2-3
clone_size: NA
d_call: TRBD2
v_call: TRBV7-9

cdr3_nt: TGTGCCACCAGTGGTACAGCCACAGATACGCAGTATTTT
cdr3_aa: CATSGTATDTQYF
j_call: TRBJ2-3
clone_size: NA
d_call: NA
v_call: TRBV15

cdr3_nt: TGTGCCAGCAGCTTTGAGCCAGGGAGAGTCGCTGGGGCCAACGTCCTGACTTTC
cdr3_aa: CASSFEPGRVAGANVLTF
j_call: TRBJ2-6
clone_size: NA
d_call: NA
v_call: TRBV5-4

cdr3_nt: TGTGCCAGCAGCGAAAGGAATGAGCAGTTCTTC
cdr3_aa: CASSERNEQFF
j_call: TRBJ2-1
clone_size: NA
d_call: NA
v_call: TRBV6-1

cdr3_nt: TGTGCCAGCAGCCCCATCGGGGGAAACTATGGCTACACCTTC
cdr3_aa: CASSPIGGNYGYTF
j_call: TRBJ1-2
clone_size: NA
d_call: NA
v_call: TRBV5-4

cdr3_nt: TGTGCCAGCTCACCACCGGGACAGGGAAATGAAAAACTGTTTTTT
cdr3_aa: CASSPPGQGNEKLFF
j_call: TRBJ1-4
clone_size: NA
d_call: TRBD1
v_call: TRBV18

cdr3_nt: TGCGCCAGCAGCCCCGACTCAACTAATGAAAAACTGTTTTTT
cdr3_aa: CASSPDSTNEKLFF
j_call: TRBJ1-4
clone_size: NA
d_call: NA
v_call: TRBV5-1

cdr3_nt: TGTGCCTGGAGTGTATCCAGAGGCGGAGAGACCCAGTACTTC
cdr3_aa: CAWSVSRGGETQYF
j_call: TRBJ2-5
clone_size: NA
d_call: NA
v_call: TRBV30

cdr3_nt: TGTGCCATCAGTGAGTCGGCGGCGGGAGGCGGTGAGCAGTTCTTC
cdr3_aa: CAISESAAGGGEQFF
j_call: TRBJ2-1
clone_size: NA
d_call: TRBD2
v_call: TRBV10-3

cdr3_nt: TGCGCCAGCAGCTTGGGGGGACAAGGCTACTCTGGGGCCAACGTCCTGACTTTC
cdr3_aa: CASSLGGQGYSGANVLTF
j_call: TRBJ2-6
clone_size: NA
d_call: NA
v_call: TRBV5-1

cdr3_nt: TGTGCCACCAGCAGAGATCTAGTGGTCAGCTCCTACGAGCAGTACTTC
cdr3_aa: CATSRDLVVSSYEQYF
j_call: TRBJ2-7
clone_size: NA
d_call: NA
v_call: TRBV15

cdr3_nt: TGTGCCAGCAGTTTATCCCGGACTAGCGTATTGGAGCAGTACTTC
cdr3_aa: CASSLSRTSVLEQYF
j_call: TRBJ2-7
clone_size: NA
d_call: TRBD2
v_call: TRBV27

cdr3_nt: TGTGCCAGCAAAATGACACGGTACACTGAAGCTTTCTTT
cdr3_aa: CASKMTRYTEAFF
j_call: TRBJ1-1
clone_size: NA
d_call: NA
v_call: TRBV6-5

cdr3_nt: TGTGCCAGCAGTGAAGCGGGACTATTTAGCAATCAGCCCCAGCATTTT
cdr3_aa: CASSEAGLFSNQPQHF
j_call: TRBJ1-5
clone_size: NA
d_call: NA
v_call: TRBV6-1